Presented here are 4 T cell receptor beta chains from one specimen sequenced in a study of post-analysis software for immune sequencing data (dated by TCRdb to 2013 to 2016). The paper as a whole reports these results and caveats: Roughly 5 TRBV segments, including TRBV5-6, TRBV5-1 and TRBV20-1, were significantly more frequent in patients than controls.

The library relied on PCR. Sequencing was performed on an Illumina HiSeq 2500. Unique molecular identifiers were incorporated into TCR beta cDNA libraries to reduce PCR and sequencing biases. TCRdb trimmed the raw reads at Q25, called clones with MiXCR and kept productive beta chains. For every CDR3 protein sequence, its rows merge into one entry that carries the most common genes and DNA. The sample has about 820,000 distinct CDR3 sequences on record, around 50% of them singletons. Approximately 4.4% of the sample lies in the top ten. No antigen has been identified for these receptors. The sequencing sample was made of blood. These receptors all come from a girl between 10 and 17 years old with multiple sclerosis.

CDR3 sequence (DNA): TGCAGTGCTAGGGGACAGAGATACGAGCAGTACTTC. This translates into CSARGQRYEQYF. The chain joins TRBV20-1 to TRBJ2-5, with TRBD1 identical over 7 bases. The J call is doubtful: the DNA matches TRBJ2-7 better. The CDR3 covers 12 residues. CDR1 DFQATT and CDR2 SNEGSKA come from the germline V gene (reference sequence).

This chain connects TRBV29-1 to TRBJ2-5, with a possible D match to TRBD2 (6 bases). V was trimmed by 0 bases and J by 2 bases, leaving 25 bases between them. This CDR3 is built from 19 residues. Looked up from germline, CDR1 is SQVTM and CDR2 is ANQGSEA. Written as DNA, the CDR3 is TGCAGCGTTGAAGATTGGGGGGAATCGTCTCGGGGTCCACAAGAGACCCAGTACTTC. This sequence encodes CSVEDWGESSRGPQETQYF. The full variable domain, in which reference TRBV29-1 and TRBJ2-5 provide the parts outside the CDR3, is SAVISQKPSRDICQRGTSLTIQCQVDSQVTMMFWYRQQPGQSLTLIATANQGSEATYESGFVIDKFPISRPNLTFSTLTVSNMSPEDSSIYLCSVEDWGESSRGPQETQYFGPGTRLLVL.

The chain links TRBV6-6 to TRBJ2-7, with D tentatively TRBD1 or TRBD2 (5 bases each). Germline CDR1 MNHNY, CDR2 SVGAGI (reference sequence). Deletions cut 0 bases from V and 3 bases from J, with 18 bases between. This CDR3 has 17 residues. The DNA of the CDR3 is TGTGCCAGCAGTTACTCGATGGGACCCCCCGAAGGCTACGAGCAGTACTTC. This sequence encodes CASSYSMGPPEGYEQYF.

CDR3 DNA sequence: TGTGCCAGCAGCCCTGGTGGGACAGGGGGATCCGAGCAGTACTTC. The encoded protein is CASSPGGTGGSEQYF. The V gene is TRBV6-2 or TRBV6-3, the J gene TRBJ2-4; 11 bases fit TRBD1. The DNA end lines up better with TRBJ2-7; the J call may be wrong. The CDR3 consists of 15 residues. Germline values: CDR1 MNHEY, CDR2 SVGEGT.